This T cell receptor (beta chain) is from a study of T-cell reconstitution after alpha-beta-depleted transplantation in children. Broader study findings: Reportedly, roughly two months post-transplant, alpha-beta T cells arose from several hundred expanded graft clones. Where some patients showed high TCRbeta diversity at day 60, it came from recipient T cells and thymic progenitors that had survived. T-cell counts and diversity were attributed mostly to newly produced T cells one year after transplant.

This clonotype came up a few times. Its antigen is not known. Unique molecular identifiers were used in preparing the TCRbeta library. TCRdb re-analysed the PCR reads in MiXCR, keeping a single row per CDR3 protein. The table records around 80,000 distinct CDR3 sequences, over 15% of them present only once. The CDR3 sequence is 15 residues long. Germline V CDR1 and CDR2: MGHRA, YSYEKL. V dropped 6 bases and J dropped 0 bases, with 12 bases sitting between them. The gene calls are TRBV4-1 and TRBJ2-1, with D maybe TRBD2 (5 bases). This clonotype was obtained from a male patient between 2 and 10 years old who had a stem cell transplant for acute lymphoblastic leukemia, so the T cells may come from the graft donor. Sequenced material: PBMCs, mostly from graft donor cells, taken 360 days after TCRalphabeta/CD19-depleted stem cell transplant. CDR3 sequence (DNA): TGCGCCAGCAGTCTGTATGGGAGCTCCTACAATGAGCAGTTCTTC. Its translation is CASSLYGSSYNEQFF.